This entry lists 28 T cell receptor beta chains sequenced from one sample in a study of T cells in Graves' hyperthyroidism and ophthalmopathy (dated by TCRdb to between 2019 and 2020). The library was made by multiplex PCR. Sequenced on an Illumina HiSeq 2000. TCR beta CDR3 regions were amplified from RNA transcripts. For the first round of RT-PCR on the TCR CDR3, the HTBI primer set was used together with the Qiagen OneStep RT-PCR kit. Using fastp at Q25 and MiXCR, TCRdb reprocessed the public reads and kept productive beta chains. Each entry is one CDR3 protein sequence, shown with its most common DNA and genes. The sample data list a few hundred thousand distinct CDR3 sequences, and 15% to 20% of these were observed just once. The ten top clones hold around 28% of the sample. Material: blood. The receptors were gathered from a woman younger than 45 with Graves' ophthalmopathy.

As regards this clonotype: A read error may produce the germline difference seen at one junction end. This chain joins TRBV5-1 and TRBJ1-1, with D hard to call. The CDR3 spans 12 residues. The germline V gene encodes CDR1 SGHRS and CDR2 YFSETQ. CDR3 DNA sequence: TGCGCCAGCAGCCTCGCGAACACTGAAGCTCTCTTT. Encoded protein: CASSLANTEALF.

Regarding this clonotype: With a much larger clone just one base away, this may be a read error. The CDR3 DNA reads TGTGCCAGCAGCGTAGAGGGGGAGGATACGCAGTATTTT. Its translation is CASSVEGEDTQYF. The chain recombines TRBV9 with TRBJ2-3; tentatively, D is TRBD1 (6 bases). Trimming removed 0 bases at V and 6 bases at J, with 8 bases between. The CDR3 consists of 13 residues. The germline gives CDR1 SGDLS, CDR2 YYNGEE.

Ten or more counts support this clonotype. The chain has TRBV12-3 or TRBV12-4 and TRBJ2-7, with D perhaps assigned TRBD1 or TRBD2 (6 bases each). The V end was cut by 2 bases, the J end by 5 bases, with 16 bases between. CDR3 length: 15 residues. The CDR3, as DNA: TGTGCCAGCAGTTTACCCCACGGGGGCCTCAACGAGCAGTACTTC. Translating gives CASSLPHGGLNEQYF.

This chain connects TRBV10-2 to TRBJ2-3; the D is unclear. V lost 7 bases and J 5 bases, leaving 4 bases between the germline ends. The germline gives CDR1 WSHSY, CDR2 SAAADI. CDR3 length equals 10 residues. CDR3 in amino acids: CASMVDTQYF. Written as DNA, the CDR3 is TGCGCCAGCATGGTAGATACGCAGTATTTT.

There are many counts of this clonotype. The DNA of the CDR3 is TGTGCCAGCAGGCCCTTGGACAACTTATCCTACGAGCAGTACTTC. Its translation: CASRPLDNLSYEQYF. The V gene is TRBV6-1, the J gene TRBJ2-7; possibly TRBD1 for D (5 bases). The length of the CDR3 is 15 residues. Germline V gene data show CDR1 as MNHNS and CDR2 as SASEGT. Trimming left V 6 bases short and J 1 base short, with 16 bases between.

This clonotype was detected many times. The chain's CDR3 is CASSVGPAPAYEQYF. The CDR3 DNA reads TGTGCCAGCAGCGTCGGGCCGGCTCCGGCCTACGAGCAGTACTTC. V is TRBV9 and J is TRBJ2-7; no clear D. V gave up 2 bases and J gave up 2 bases, with 14 bases separating them. CDR1 and CDR2 from the germline V gene are SGDLS and YYNGEE. The CDR3 covers 15 residues.

This clonotype was observed a few times. CDR3 DNA sequence: TGTGCCATCAGTGTCTCGGGACTGAAAAATGAAAAACTGTTTTTT. Encoded protein: CAISVSGLKNEKLFF. The chain carries TRBV10-3 and TRBJ1-4, with TRBD1 as a possible D gene (5 bases). The ends were cut back, 4 bases at V and 5 bases at J, with 14 bases in the middle. Per germline, CDR1 ENHRY and CDR2 SYGVKD. This CDR3 contains 15 residues.

This clonotype was seen more than once but under ten times. The chain couples TRBV14 to TRBJ1-5, with D unclear. The germline CDR1 and CDR2 sequences are SGHDN and FVKESK. V was cut by 6 bases and J by 7 bases, with 13 bases left in between. CDR3 size: 13 residues. The CDR3 nucleotides read TGTGCCAGCAGTCCGGATGGGTACCAGCCCCAGCATTTT. Its protein product is CASSPDGYQPQHF.

This clonotype was recorded at least ten times. The J gene is TRBJ2-3, the V gene TRBV28; D unresolved. In germline, CDR1 is MDHEN, CDR2 SYDVKM. The CDR3 sequence is 13 residues long. V dropped 2 bases and J dropped 8 bases, with 11 bases sitting between them. The CDR3 protein is CASSLAPYRTQYF. CDR3 DNA: TGTGCCAGCAGTTTAGCCCCTTATCGTACGCAGTATTTT.

This clonotype showed up just a few times. The CDR3 DNA follows: TGTGCCAGCAGCACGCGGGCCCTAAGGGAGCAGTACTTC. Protein sequence: CASSTRALREQYF. The chain recombines TRBV7-9 with TRBJ2-7; perhaps TRBD2 as D (5 bases). V gave up 5 bases and J gave up 7 bases, with 15 bases separating them. The CDR3 totals 13 residues. The V gene's germline CDR1 is SEHNR and CDR2 FQNEAQ (reference sequence). The complete variable domain, with remaining parts taken from reference TRBV7-9 and TRBJ2-7, reads DTGVSQNPRHKITKRGQNVTFRCDPISEHNRLYWYRQTLGQGPEFLTYFQNEAQLEKSRLLSDRFSAERPKGSFSTLEIQRTEQGDSAMYLCASSTRALREQYFGPGTRLTVT.

This clonotype was seen repeatedly, ten times or more. The chain employs TRBV3-1 and TRBJ2-3; 9 positions match TRBD2. The CDR3 is 15 residues long. CDR1 is LGHDT, CDR2 YNNKEL, per germline (reference sequence). J was trimmed by 2 bases and V by 5 bases; bases with no gene match: 5. The CDR3 loop is CASSNSGGITDTQYF. CDR3 coding DNA: TGTGCCAGCAGCAATAGCGGGGGAATCACAGATACGCAGTATTTT.

This clonotype was seen ten or more times. This chain joins TRBV30 and TRBJ1-1, with D possibly matching TRBD1 (5 bases). This CDR3 comprises 14 residues. The germline CDR1 and CDR2 sequences are GTSNPN and SVGIG (reference sequence). V lost 1 base to trimming and J lost 3 bases, with 12 bases between them. CDR3 loop: CAWSEGQSDTEAFF. The CDR3 bases are TGTGCCTGGAGTGAAGGACAAAGCGACACTGAAGCTTTCTTT. Filled out from reference TRBV30 and TRBJ1-1, the complete variable domain reads SQTIHQWPATLVQPVGSPLSLECTVEGTSNPNLYWYRQAAGRGLQLLFYSVGIGQISSEVPQNLSASRPQDRQFILSSKKLLLSDSGFYLCAWSEGQSDTEAFFGQGTRLTVV.

The sample holds many counts of this clonotype. The J gene is TRBJ1-5, the V gene TRBV28; possibly TRBD1 for D (5 bases). This CDR3 spans 15 amino acids. Trimming pared 5 bases from V and 6 bases from J, leaving 17 bases between. Germline CDR1 reads MDHEN; CDR2 reads SYDVKM. The CDR3 sequence is CASSPRLGLGQPQHF. CDR3 nucleotide sequence: TGTGCCAGCAGTCCGCGACTGGGGCTGGGTCAGCCCCAGCATTTT.

The rearrangement joins TRBV6-2 or TRBV6-3 to TRBJ2-7; D might be TRBD1 (5 bases). Deletions cut 0 bases from V and 3 bases from J, with 18 bases between. The CDR3 is 17 residues long. CDR1 MNHEY and CDR2 SVGEGT come from the germline V gene. CDR3: CASSYSFAMRQYYEQYF. The CDR3 nucleotides read TGTGCCAGCAGTTACTCCTTTGCGATGAGACAGTACTACGAGCAGTACTTC.

In its sample, this clonotype was seen many times. The gene calls are TRBV28 and TRBJ2-2; 8 bases map to TRBD2. CDR1 is MDHEN and CDR2 is SYDVKM in the germline V gene. There are 15 residues in the CDR3. V shed 2 bases and J 7 bases; nucleotides not matched to a gene: 6. The CDR3: CASSLSGSESGELFF. In DNA, the CDR3 is TGTGCCAGCAGTTTAAGCGGGAGCGAGAGCGGGGAGCTGTTTTTT.

This clonotype came up many times. The chain employs TRBV20-1 and TRBJ1-1; 8 bases match TRBD1. Unmatched junction bases numbered 7, after V lost 0 bases and J lost 4 bases. The CDR3 has 15 amino acids. The germline CDR1 and CDR2 sequences are DFQATT and SNEGSKA (reference sequence). The CDR3: CSAREQGARSTEAFF. The DNA for the CDR3 is TGCAGTGCTAGAGAGCAGGGGGCGCGGAGCACTGAAGCTTTCTTT.

A remark on this clonotype: Just one base apart from a much larger clone, this may be a read error. V gene TRBV3-1 combines with J gene TRBJ2-5; 13 nucleotides agree with TRBD2. This CDR3 contains 16 residues. The V gene's germline CDR1 is LGHDT and CDR2 YNNKEL (reference sequence). The DNA for the CDR3 is TGTGCCAGCGGCCAACCGGGACTAGCGGGGTCGGAGACCCAGTACTTC. Protein: CASGQPGLAGSETQYF.

There are many counts of this clonotype. This chain connects TRBV28 to TRBJ1-5; D perhaps matches TRBD1 (6 bases). This CDR3 has 13 residues. Germline V gene lookup returns CDR1 MDHEN and CDR2 SYDVKM. The germline V and J ends were trimmed by 6 bases and 6 bases, with 12 bases remaining between them. CDR3 protein: CASSLRGGQPQHF. The CDR3 region has the DNA TGTGCCAGCAGCCTCAGAGGGGGTCAGCCCCAGCATTTT.

This clonotype has ten or more counts. This chain joins TRBV9 and TRBJ2-7; 7 bases are a match to TRBD1. The CDR3 runs to 15 residues. After removal of 4 bases from V and 3 bases from J, the junction contained 10 bases not matched to a gene. Germline values: CDR1 SGDLS, CDR2 YYNGEE. The chain's CDR3 is CASSHNTGVGYEQYF. The CDR3 DNA sequence: TGTGCCAGCAGCCATAACACAGGGGTTGGCTACGAGCAGTACTTC.

This chain joins TRBV5-1 and TRBJ1-2; no reliable D call. Trimming took off 1 base at V and 4 bases at J, with 11 bases between the two ends. This CDR3 has 14 amino acids. The V gene's germline CDR1 is SGHRS and CDR2 YFSETQ. CDR3 nucleotide sequence: TGCGCCAGCAGCTTGATAGGGTTTGGCTATGGCTACACCTTC. Encoded protein: CASSLIGFGYGYTF.

This clonotype was observed many times. This sequence joins TRBV28 and TRBJ1-4; D gene uncertain. Germline assignment: CDR1 MDHEN and CDR2 SYDVKM. The CDR3 runs 15 residues. The V end lost 4 bases, the J end lost 7 bases, and 16 bases lay between the germline ends. The CDR3 loop reads CASSSDFRQVEKLFF. The CDR3, as DNA: TGTGCCAGCAGTTCCGACTTCCGGCAGGTTGAAAAACTGTTTTTT.

The chain recombines TRBV7-2 with TRBJ2-5, with D possibly matching TRBD2 (6 bases). The V gene lost 5 bases and the J gene lost 9 bases, with 13 bases spanning the gap. Looked up from germline, CDR1 is SGHTA and CDR2 is FQGNSA. The CDR3 has 12 amino acids. The chain's CDR3 is CASSPFGEAQYF. The CDR3 DNA sequence: TGTGCCAGCAGCCCCTTCGGGGAGGCCCAGTACTTC.

The rearrangement links TRBV9 to TRBJ2-1, with D possibly being TRBD2 (7 bases). CDR3 length: 12 amino acids. Trimming removed 7 bases from V and 7 bases from J, with 12 bases in between. Looked up from germline, CDR1 is SGDLS and CDR2 is YYNGEE. The CDR3 is CASGGAGNEQFF. The CDR3 DNA follows: TGTGCCAGCGGGGGGGCGGGGAATGAGCAGTTCTTC.

CDR3 protein: CASSARRVVNTEAFF. CDR3 coding DNA: TGTGCCAGCAGCGCCCGGAGGGTGGTGAACACTGAAGCTTTCTTT. V usage is TRBV7-2 and J usage is TRBJ1-1; D gene ambiguous. Germline loops: CDR1 SGHTA, CDR2 FQGNSA. V was trimmed by 5 bases and J by 0 bases, leaving 13 bases between them. The CDR3 is made up of 15 amino acids.

In this sample, this clonotype turned up many times. V and J are TRBV30 and TRBJ2-7; 7 nucleotides line up with TRBD1. V lost 1 base and J lost 4; bases outside the gene matches: 4. The CDR3 loop spans 13 amino acids. Germline V lookup: CDR1 GTSNPN, CDR2 SVGIG (reference sequence). In nucleotides, the CDR3 is TGTGCCTGGAGTGCGGGACAGCAGTACGAGCAGTACTTC. Encoded protein: CAWSAGQQYEQYF.

This clonotype was counted between two and nine times. V is TRBV19 and J is TRBJ2-7; a weak D match, TRBD1 (6 bases). V was shortened by 3 bases and J by 3 bases, with 12 bases between the two germline ends. This CDR3 is 14 amino acids long. Germline values: CDR1 LNHDA, CDR2 SQIVND (reference sequence). The CDR3: CASSIGTSFYEQYF. The CDR3, as DNA: TGTGCCAGTAGTATCGGGACATCTTTCTACGAGCAGTACTTC.

This clonotype was recorded many times. This sequence joins TRBV3-1 and TRBJ2-6; tentatively, D is TRBD2 (7 bases). The CDR3 sequence is 18 residues long. Germline CDR1 is LGHDT and CDR2 is YNNKEL (reference sequence). V lost 2 bases to trimming and J lost 1 base, with 15 bases between them. The CDR3, as DNA: TGTGCCAGCAGCCAATTCGGGGGGCATTTGTCTGGGGCCAACGTCCTGACTTTC. Protein sequence: CASSQFGGHLSGANVLTF.

A few counts support this clonotype. V is TRBV19 and J is TRBJ1-5, with D perhaps TRBD1 (6 bases). CDR1 is LNHDA, CDR2 SQIVND, per germline (reference sequence). V shed 5 bases and J shed 6 bases, with 17 bases lying between them. CDR3 length equals 15 residues. DNA of the CDR3: TGTGCCAGTAGTCTCCAAAGGGGGACCGGTCAGCCCCAGCATTTT. Translating it yields CASSLQRGTGQPQHF.